These T cell receptor beta chains were read from a single sample in a study of cytomegalovirus exposure and HLA in healthy donors. The data were produced by immunoSEQ multiplex PCR, yet TCRdb's version contains in-frame clones alone and is incomplete. The table lists about 59,000 clones, about four fifths of them singletons. The sample taken for sequencing was PBMCs. Receptors were obtained from a man aged 25-45 years in good health and CMV-seropositive. CDR3s include the opening cysteine and the closing phenylalanine or tryptophan. The D gene is left open where the match is weak. Size is stated for part of the rows, as once, few or many counts, or as a class when the clone is expanded.

cdr3_aa cdr3_nt j_call clone_size v_call d_call
CASSSDRAKAFF TGCGCCAGCAGCTCCGACAGGGCTAAAGCTTTCTTT TRBJ1-1 - TRBV5-1 TRBD1
CASRRNLREGSPLHF TGTGCCAGCAGGAGGAACCTCAGGGAAGGCTCACCCCTCCACTTT TRBJ1-6 - TRBV2 -
CASRISSRVTYEQYF TGCGCCAGCAGGATTTCATCCAGGGTAACCTACGAGCAGTACTTC TRBJ2-7 - TRBV10-2 -
CSSSFVGGHGYTF TGTTCCAGCAGCTTCGTAGGGGGCCATGGCTACACCTTC TRBJ1-2 once TRBV7-9 TRBD1
CASSIAGSNQPQHF TGTGCCAGCAGCATAGCAGGGAGCAATCAGCCCCAGCATTTT TRBJ1-5 - TRBV13 -
CASSLQGVYGNTIYF TGTGCCAGCAGCTTACAAGGGGTTTACGGAAACACCATATATTTT TRBJ1-3 - TRBV7-8 -
CASRQAGAGEQYF TGTGCCAGCAGACAAGCAGGGGCAGGGGAGCAGTACTTC TRBJ2-7 - TRBV7-8 -
CASSWGDQETQYF TGTGCCAGCAGTTGGGGGGACCAAGAGACCCAGTACTTC TRBJ2-5 - TRBV2 -
CASSSGQTSYNEQFF TGCGCCAGCAGCTCGGGACAGACCTCCTACAATGAGCAGTTCTTC TRBJ2-1 - TRBV5-1 TRBD1
CASTGGTSGNTIYF TGTGCCAGCACCGGAGGGACCTCTGGAAACACCATATATTTT TRBJ1-3 - TRBV9 -
CASSQWSASYNEQFF TGCGCCAGCAGCCAATGGAGCGCCTCCTACAATGAGCAGTTCTTC TRBJ2-1 - TRBV4-3 -
CASSISVRRIDIQYF TGTGCCAGTAGTATCAGTGTCAGGAGGATTGACATTCAGTACTTC TRBJ2-4 - TRBV19 -
CASSLGSLDYEQYF TGCGCCAGCAGCTTGGGGTCCTTGGACTACGAGCAGTACTTC TRBJ2-7 - TRBV5-1 -
CASSQQGYEQYF TGTGCCAGCAGTCAACAGGGGTACGAGCAGTACTTC TRBJ2-7 - TRBV28 TRBD1
CASSLQGWDTEAFF TGTGCCAGCAGCTTACAGGGATGGGACACTGAAGCTTTCTTT TRBJ1-1 few TRBV7-9 -
CASSPRTGPYEQYF TGTGCCAGCAGCCCCAGGACTGGACCCTACGAGCAGTACTTC TRBJ2-7 - TRBV9 -
CASWAGSNQPQHF TGTGCCAGTTGGGCAGGGAGCAATCAGCCCCAGCATTTT TRBJ1-5 - TRBV28 -
CASSGRQAGTDTQYF TGTGCCAGCAGTGGGAGGCAGGCGGGGACAGATACGCAGTATTTT TRBJ2-3 - TRBV2 -
CASSLAPSGGGETQYF TGCGCCAGCAGCTTGGCACCTAGCGGGGGGGGAGAGACCCAGTACTTC TRBJ2-5 - TRBV5-1 TRBD2
CASSIDSTYEQYF TGTGCCAGTAGTATAGACAGTACCTACGAGCAGTACTTC TRBJ2-7 - TRBV19 -
CASSAGQGPYEQYF TGTGCCAGCAGCGCCGGACAGGGACCCTACGAGCAGTACTTC TRBJ2-7 - TRBV9 TRBD1
CASSQEGLAGVTGEQYF TGCGCCAGCAGCCAAGAGGGGCTAGCGGGGGTTACGGGAGAGCAGTACTTC TRBJ2-7 - TRBV4-1 TRBD2
CASSFSGGQGNFYGYTF TGTGCCAGCAGCTTTAGCGGCGGACAGGGGAACTTCTATGGCTACACCTTC TRBJ1-2 - TRBV7-9 TRBD1
CASSRGWNTEAFF TGTGCCAGTAGCCGAGGGTGGAACACTGAAGCTTTCTTT TRBJ1-1 once TRBV19 -
CASRVGGSHAGYGYTF TGCGCCAGCAGAGTGGGGGGATCCCATGCGGGGTATGGCTACACCTTC TRBJ1-2 - TRBV5-1 -
CASSGLGLAGGQETQYF TGTGCCAGCAGCGGGTTAGGACTAGCGGGGGGTCAAGAGACCCAGTACTTC TRBJ2-5 - TRBV5-6 TRBD2
CASSQTSTGGAYEQYF TGTGCCAGCAGCCAGACTAGTACGGGGGGGGCCTACGAGCAGTACTTC TRBJ2-7 - TRBV4-2 TRBD2
CASSVTGLLYF TGTGCCAGCAGTGTGACAGGACTCCTGTATTTT TRBJ1-5 - TRBV25-1 -
CASSLTRRENSPLHF TGTGCCAGCAGCCTCACCCGACGGGAGAATTCACCCCTCCACTTT TRBJ1-6 - TRBV7-6 -
CASSFGRGGTQYF TGTGCCAGCAGCTTCGGGCGGGGCGGGACCCAGTACTTC TRBJ2-5 - TRBV11-3 -
CASSLEGPQFF TGTGCCAGCAGCTTGGAGGGGCCCCAGTTCTTC TRBJ2-1 few TRBV5-4 -
CASSPGTGGETQYF TGCGCCAGCAGCCCTGGGACAGGGGGCGAGACCCAGTACTTC TRBJ2-5 - TRBV5-1 TRBD1
CASSRGVTPSYEQYF TGCGCCAGCAGCCGGGGGGTTACCCCATCCTACGAGCAGTACTTC TRBJ2-7 few TRBV5-1 TRBD2
CAWSEGYGYTF TGTGCCTGGAGTGAGGGGTATGGCTACACCTTC TRBJ1-2 - TRBV30 -
CASRDRGYEQYF TGTGCCAGCAGGGACAGGGGTTACGAGCAGTACTTC TRBJ2-7 few TRBV6-1 TRBD1
CASSGSGKAGEQFF TGTGCCAGCAGCGGGAGTGGGAAAGCGGGTGAGCAGTTCTTC TRBJ2-1 - TRBV7-9 -
CASSTGLREPQHF TGTGCCAGCAGCACGGGACTGAGGGAGCCCCAGCATTTT TRBJ1-5 - TRBV7-2 -
CASSLNRGASTDTQYF TGTGCCAGCAGCTTAAATCGGGGGGCGTCGACAGATACGCAGTATTTT TRBJ2-3 - TRBV7-3 -
CASSVTGGSTGELFF TGTGCCAGCAGCGTGACAGGGGGCAGCACCGGGGAGCTGTTTTTT TRBJ2-2 - TRBV9 TRBD1
CATGTSGVVDTQYF TGTGCCACCGGGACTAGCGGGGTTGTAGATACGCAGTATTTT TRBJ2-3 - TRBV19 TRBD2
CASSRQDTYEQYF TGTGCCAGCAGCCGACAGGACACCTACGAGCAGTACTTC TRBJ2-7 - TRBV7-8 -
CAWSVGLINSYEQYF TGTGCCTGGAGTGTGGGACTTATTAACTCCTACGAGCAGTACTTC TRBJ2-7 - TRBV30 -
CATGQGRGEQYF TGTGCCACCGGACAGGGAAGGGGCGAGCAGTACTTC TRBJ2-7 - TRBV28 TRBD1
CASSKKVQAPYNEQFF TGTGCCAGCAGCAAAAAGGTCCAAGCGCCCTACAATGAGCAGTTCTTC TRBJ2-1 once TRBV21-1 -